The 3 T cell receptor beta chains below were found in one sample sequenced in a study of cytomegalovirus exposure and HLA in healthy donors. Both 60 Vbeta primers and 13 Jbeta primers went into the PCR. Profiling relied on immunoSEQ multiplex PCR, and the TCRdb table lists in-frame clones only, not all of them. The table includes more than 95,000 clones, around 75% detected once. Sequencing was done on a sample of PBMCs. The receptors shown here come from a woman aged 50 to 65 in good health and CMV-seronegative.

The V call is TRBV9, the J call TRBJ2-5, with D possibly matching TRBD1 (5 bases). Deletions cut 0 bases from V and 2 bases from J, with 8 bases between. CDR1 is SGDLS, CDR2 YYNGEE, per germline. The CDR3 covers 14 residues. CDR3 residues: CASSVAQGQETQYF. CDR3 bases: TGTGCCAGCAGCGTAGCCCAGGGACAAGAGACCCAGTACTTC.

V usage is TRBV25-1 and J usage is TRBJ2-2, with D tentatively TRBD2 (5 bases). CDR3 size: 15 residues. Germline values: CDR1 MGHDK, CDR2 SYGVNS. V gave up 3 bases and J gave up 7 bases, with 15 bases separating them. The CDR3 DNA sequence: TGTGCCAGCAGTGACGAGGCGGGTCGCCTCGGGGAGCTGTTTTTT. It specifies CASSDEAGRLGELFF. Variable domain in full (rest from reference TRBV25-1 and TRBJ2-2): EADIYQTPRYLVIGTGKKITLECSQTMGHDKMYWYQQDPGMELHLIHYSYGVNSTEKGDLSSESTVSRIRTEHFPLTLESARPSHTSQYLCASSDEAGRLGELFFGEGSRLTVL.

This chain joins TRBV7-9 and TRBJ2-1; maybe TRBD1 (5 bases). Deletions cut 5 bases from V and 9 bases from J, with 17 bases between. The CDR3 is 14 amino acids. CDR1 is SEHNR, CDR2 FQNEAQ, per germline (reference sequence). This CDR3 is CASSNSDNAGEQFF. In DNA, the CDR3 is TGTGCCAGCAGCAACTCGGACAATGCCGGTGAGCAGTTCTTC. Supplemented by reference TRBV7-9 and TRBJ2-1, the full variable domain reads DTGVSQNPRHKITKRGQNVTFRCDPISEHNRLYWYRQTLGQGPEFLTYFQNEAQLEKSRLLSDRFSAERPKGSFSTLEIQRTEQGDSAMYLCASSNSDNAGEQFFGPGTRLTVL.